This passage covers 19 T cell receptor beta chains from one sample sequenced in a study of T-cell memory formation after mild COVID-19. TCRdb re-analysed the 5' RACE reads in MiXCR, keeping a single row per CDR3 protein. The sample includes 450,000 to 650,000 distinct CDR3 sequences, 20% of them seen just once. Specimen: PBMCs or a T cell subset sorted from them (not recorded which). These receptor sequences come from an adult woman who had mild COVID-19 (a few samples of this study predate the infection). Cell type and time point are not known.

This chain connects TRBV3-1 to TRBJ2-3, with D unclear. V was clipped by 0 bases and J by 0 bases, with 10 bases between them. This CDR3 is built from 16 residues. Germline CDR1 is LGHDT and CDR2 is YNNKEL (reference sequence). The CDR3 DNA is TGTGCCAGCAGCCAAGAGAGGCGGTCTAGCACAGATACGCAGTATTTT. Protein sequence: CASSQERRSSTDTQYF.

This clonotype was recorded many times. The chain joins TRBV6-5 to TRBJ2-5; 12 positions match TRBD2. Germline CDR1 MNHEY, CDR2 SVGAGI. V shed 6 bases, J shed 6 bases, and the junction held 8 bases outside the gene matches. The CDR3 loop spans 15 amino acids. The CDR3 nucleotides read TGTGCCAGCAGGTGGACTAGCGGGATGGGCAAGACCCAGTACTTC. It codes for CASRWTSGMGKTQYF.

This clonotype was seen a few times. The rearrangement uses TRBV12-3 or TRBV12-4 and TRBJ2-5; 7 bases are shared with TRBD1. V gave up 6 bases and J gave up 3 bases; unmatched junction bases: 4. This CDR3 comprises 13 residues. CDR3 residues: CASRQGVEETQYF. The DNA of the CDR3 is TGTGCCAGCAGGCAGGGGGTAGAAGAGACCCAGTACTTC.

This clonotype was recorded a few times. The V gene is TRBV28, the J gene TRBJ2-2; weak D call: TRBD2 (6 bases). The CDR3 is made up of 17 amino acids. The germline CDR1 and CDR2 sequences are MDHEN and SYDVKM. V lost 11 bases and J lost 0, with 22 bases in between. The CDR3 is CAGRVRIADPNTGELFF. Written as DNA, the CDR3 is TGTGCCGGCCGGGTCAGAATAGCGGACCCGAACACCGGGGAGCTGTTTTTT. Looking up the rest from reference TRBV28 and TRBJ2-2 gives the full variable domain: DVKVTQSSRYLVKRTGEKVFLECVQDMDHENMFWYRQDPGLGLRLIYFSYDVKMKEKGDIPEGYSVSREKKERFSLILESASTNQTSMYLCAGRVRIADPNTGELFFGEGSRLTVL.

The chain combines TRBV5-1 with TRBJ2-5; no reliable D call. Germline CDR1 SGHRS, CDR2 YFSETQ. Trimming cost V 0 bases and J 5 bases, with 14 bases left between them. The CDR3 contains 15 residues. Written as DNA, the CDR3 is TGCGCCAGCAGCTTGGCCGCGGTTGGAAGGGAGACCCAGTACTTC. Translated: CASSLAAVGRETQYF.

This clonotype came up a few times. The gene calls are TRBV20-1 and TRBJ2-1, with no clear D. CDR3 length: 15 residues. V was cut by 2 bases and J by 0 bases, with 11 bases left in between. The V gene's germline CDR1 is DFQATT and CDR2 SNEGSKA (reference sequence). The CDR3 DNA reads as TGCAGTGCTAGACCAGGCGGAAGCTCCTACAATGAGCAGTTCTTC. It translates to CSARPGGSSYNEQFF.

At least ten counts were recorded for this clonotype. The chain has TRBV7-9 and TRBJ2-5; tentative D call: TRBD1 (6 bases). Trimming took off 5 bases at V and 0 bases at J, with 10 bases between the two ends. The CDR3 spans 14 residues. CDR1 SEHNR and CDR2 FQNEAQ come from the germline V gene (reference sequence). This CDR3 reads CASSPGQNQETQYF. In DNA form, the CDR3 reads TGTGCCAGCAGCCCCGGACAGAACCAAGAGACCCAGTACTTC.

The chain links TRBV7-6 to TRBJ1-2; 7 nucleotides match TRBD1. In germline, CDR1 is SGHVS, CDR2 FNYEAQ. The CDR3 length is 16 residues. J lost 4 bases, V lost 4 bases, and 12 bases had no gene match. DNA of the CDR3: TGTGCCAGCAGCTCGGCGGACAGGCTCAATGCCTATGGCTACACCTTC. It translates to CASSSADRLNAYGYTF.

In this sample, this clonotype turned up a few times. The chain joins TRBV7-7 to TRBJ2-2, with no clear D. The CDR3 runs to 14 residues. Germline lookup yields CDR1 SSHAT and CDR2 FNYEAQ (reference sequence). Between the trimmed V and J ends, which lost 3 bases and 9 bases, there was a span of 14 bases. The CDR3 spells CASSFGPETRELFF. The DNA of the CDR3 is TGTGCCAGCAGCTTTGGCCCTGAAACGAGGGAGCTGTTTTTT.

About this clonotype: Mismatch with germline at one junction end may stem from a read error. The genes are TRBV25-1 and TRBJ2-1; D not resolved. This CDR3 is 12 amino acids long. Germline V gene sequence: CDR1 MGHDK, CDR2 SYGVNS. The DNA for the CDR3 is TGTGCCAGCAGCATACCTGCTGAGGCTCCAGTATTC. Its translation is CASSIPAEAPVF.

The chain joins TRBV15 to TRBJ2-1; D is possibly TRBD1 (6 bases). Trimming took 11 bases from V and 9 from J, leaving 17 bases between them. The CDR3 is made up of 12 amino acids. Germline loops: CDR1 LNHNV, CDR2 YYDKDF (reference sequence). CDR3 DNA: TGTGCCGTACGTAGAGGGGGTGGTGAGCAGTTCTTC. Its protein product is CAVRRGGGEQFF.

The chain uses TRBV6-5 and TRBJ1-5; TRBD1 might be the D (6 bases). The V end was cut by 2 bases, the J end by 3 bases, with 11 bases between. CDR3 length equals 15 residues. The germline V gene has CDR1 MNHEY and CDR2 SVGAGI. CDR3 residues: CASSYAGGFNQPQHF. The CDR3 region has the DNA TGTGCCAGCAGTTACGCGGGGGGCTTCAATCAGCCCCAGCATTTT.

This chain links TRBV7-7 with TRBJ2-5; 7 bases match TRBD1. The CDR3 sequence is 18 residues long. V lost 5 bases, J lost 4 bases, and 19 bases stayed unmatched. CDR1 is SSHAT and CDR2 is FNYEAQ in the germline V gene (reference sequence). The CDR3 here is CASSPTGKGGGPLETQYF. As DNA, the CDR3 is TGTGCCAGCAGCCCAACCGGGAAAGGGGGCGGCCCCTTAGAGACCCAGTACTTC.

This clonotype occurred a few times. This chain links TRBV7-2 with TRBJ1-1; 7 bases map to TRBD1. CDR3 length: 19 residues. In germline, CDR1 is SGHTA, CDR2 FQGNSA. The V and J ends lost 1 base and 2 bases, in that order; junction bases with no gene match: 16. CDR3 nucleotides: TGTGCCAGCAGCTTAGGCCCAATACAGGGGACAAGAAGTAACACTGAAGCTTTCTTT. Protein: CASSLGPIQGTRSNTEAFF.

The genes are TRBV5-1 and TRBJ2-5; 7 nucleotides match TRBD2. V was pared by 0 bases and J by 2 bases, with 7 bases of the junction left unmatched. Germline V gene lookup returns CDR1 SGHRS and CDR2 YFSETQ. The CDR3 is made up of 16 amino acids. This CDR3 reads CASSLATASGQETQYF. CDR3 coding DNA: TGCGCCAGCAGCTTGGCCACGGCTAGCGGTCAAGAGACCCAGTACTTC.

This clonotype was recorded a few times. V usage is TRBV7-9 and J usage is TRBJ2-7; TRBD1 aligns across 9 bases. CDR1 SEHNR and CDR2 FQNEAQ come from the germline V gene (reference sequence). J was trimmed by 2 bases and V by 4 bases; bases with no gene match: 6. This CDR3 spans 15 amino acids. The CDR3 here is CASSSWTGVTYEQYF. The CDR3 coding sequence is TGTGCCAGCAGCTCTTGGACAGGGGTCACCTACGAGCAGTACTTC.

The chain is built from TRBV30 and TRBJ2-1, with 9 bases that match TRBD1. J lost 6 bases, V lost 1 base, and 7 bases had no gene match. Germline V CDR1 and CDR2: GTSNPN, SVGIG (reference sequence). This CDR3 spans 15 amino acids. The CDR3 region is CAWSALGQGSNEQFF. CDR3 nucleotide sequence: TGTGCCTGGAGTGCGTTAGGACAGGGGAGCAATGAGCAGTTCTTC.

This sequence joins TRBV12-3 or TRBV12-4 and TRBJ1-2, with no clear D. Trimming took 7 bases from V and 3 from J, leaving 15 bases between them. The CDR3 runs to 14 residues. The CDR3 DNA is TGTGCCAGCACCCCCCCTGGGGAGCACTATGGCTACACCTTC. Protein sequence: CASTPPGEHYGYTF.

The chain carries TRBV4-1 and TRBJ2-1; no clear D. Trimming cost V 0 bases and J 0 bases, with 9 bases left between them. Germline assignment: CDR1 MGHRA and CDR2 YSYEKL. CDR3 length: 16 amino acids. The CDR3 nucleotides are TGCGCCAGCAGCCAAGACTGGCGTCTCTCCTACAATGAGCAGTTCTTC. It specifies CASSQDWRLSYNEQFF.